The 20 T cell receptor beta chains given below trace back to one sample, sequenced in a study of T cell clonality in common variable immunodeficiency. Sequencing was performed with immunoSEQ multiplex PCR; in TCRdb, only in-frame clones are kept and a portion is missing. This sample carries about 52,000 clones, none of them present only once. The specimen sequenced was peripheral blood mononuclear cells. These TCRs come from a person between 18 and 75 years old in good health.

About this clone itself: The CDR3 end is not reached by the read, which stops 3 residues before it; the germline J gene fills it in. The chain has TRBV10-2 and TRBJ2-7; 9 bases align to TRBD2. The junction had 3 bases not matched to a gene; V was cut back by 4 bases and J by 2 bases. Germline values: CDR1 WSHSY, CDR2 SAAADI. CDR3 length: 14 residues. The CDR3 sequence is CASSGLAATYEQYF. The covered CDR3 bases are TGCGCCAGCAGTGGACTAGCGGCCACCTACGAG.

The table lists this clone with many counts. The CDR3 end is not reached by the read, which stops 3 residues before it; the germline J gene fills it in. The chain couples TRBV7-6 to TRBJ1-4; weak D call: TRBD1 (5 bases). CDR3 size: 14 residues. V was clipped by 5 bases and J by 8 bases, with 15 bases between them. Germline V CDR1 and CDR2: SGHVS, FNYEAQ. Partial CDR3 DNA: TGTGCCAGCAGCCCCTCCCGGGGGGTAGAAAAA. Translation: CASSPSRGVEK. The full CDR3 protein reads CASSPSRGVEKLFF. The variable domain in full, completed from reference TRBV7-6 and TRBJ1-4, reads GAGVSQSPRYKVTKRGQDVALRCDPISGHVSLYWYRQALGQGPEFLTYFNYEAQQDKSGLPNDRFSAERPEGSISTLTIQRTEQRDSAMYRCASSPSRGVEKLFFGSGTQLSVL.

The sample holds many counts of this clone. Read sequence stops 3 residues before the CDR3 end, and the germline J gene provides the missing end. This chain connects TRBV14 to TRBJ2-2, with D tentatively TRBD1 (6 bases). The germline CDR1 and CDR2 sequences are SGHDN and FVKESK. With 4 bases removed from V and 6 bases from J, the gap between germline ends came to 9 bases. The CDR3 has 13 residues. The covered CDR3 bases are TGTGCCAGCAGCCCACAGGGTCCCGGGGAG. Protein sequence: CASSPQGPGE. The CDR3 in full is CASSPQGPGELFF.

Points on this clone: The CDR3 extends 3 residues past the end of the read, so its final part is completed from the germline J gene. The chain combines TRBV19 with TRBJ2-7; TRBD1 agrees at 11 bases. J was trimmed by 2 bases and V by 6 bases; bases with no gene match: 3. CDR3 length equals 14 residues. CDR1 is LNHDA, CDR2 SQIVND, per germline (reference sequence). CDR3 DNA, as far as it was read: TGTGCCAGTAGAAGGACAGGGGGCGCCTACGAG. This encodes CASRRTGGAYE. The CDR3 reads in full as CASRRTGGAYEQYF.

Remarks on this clone: A single base separates this from a much larger clone, so it may be a read error. The CDR3 end lies 3 residues beyond the end of the read and is filled in from the germline J gene. The chain is built from TRBV5-1 and TRBJ2-5, with 9 bases aligning to TRBD2. CDR3 length: 17 amino acids. Germline CDR1 reads SGHRS; CDR2 reads YFSETQ. CDR3 DNA (partial): TGCGCCAGCAGCGGATCCGGACTAGCGCAATTCACAGATACC. Translation gives CASSGSGLAQFTDT. The full CDR3 reads CASSGSGLAQFTDTQYF.

This clone was seen a handful of times. Read coverage stops 3 residues before the CDR3 terminus; the germline J gene supplies the remainder. V gene TRBV7-6 combines with J gene TRBJ2-2; 7 positions agree with TRBD1. This CDR3 contains 17 residues. CDR1 is SGHVS, CDR2 FNYEAQ, per germline. CDR3 region: CASSRGTASSYNSPLFF. The CDR3 DNA, read in part, is TGTGCCAGCAGCCGTGGGACAGCAAGCTCCTATAATTCACCG.

In its sample, this clone was seen many times. The CDR3 is CATGTGTGVKENIQYF. Partial CDR3 DNA: TGTGCCACCGGTACCGGGACAGGGGTTAAGGAAAACATT. The chain combines TRBV15 with TRBJ2-4, with 10 bases lining up with TRBD1. Coverage ceases 3 residues before the CDR3 finishes, and the germline J gene fills in the end. The V segment lost 8 bases and the J segment 5 bases; nucleotides outside the gene matches: 12. Per the germline V gene, CDR1 is LNHNV and CDR2 is YYDKDF (reference sequence). The CDR3 length is 16 residues.

This clone has a count of ten or more. One junction end disagrees with the germline gene, perhaps due to a read error. The read gets to within 3 residues of the CDR3 end, and the germline J gene fills in the rest. Other DNA sequences within the sample encode an identical CDR3. The chain links TRBV4-2 to TRBJ1-3, with 9 nucleotides matching TRBD1. The CDR3 length is 16 residues. From germline, CDR1 is LGHNA and CDR2 YNFKEQ. Here the CDR3 reads CASSQDWGQGGNTIYF. CDR3 bases read: TGCGCCAGCAGCCAAGATTGGGGACAGGGTGGAAACACC.

This clone came up many times. The observed sequence ends 3 residues before the CDR3 terminus, with the missing tail filled in from the germline J gene. V is TRBV5-1 and J is TRBJ1-4, with TRBD1 as a possible D gene (5 bases). V was trimmed by 4 bases and J by 2 bases, leaving 9 bases between them. Germline V gene data show CDR1 as SGHRS and CDR2 as YFSETQ. The CDR3 spans 14 residues. Partial CDR3 DNA: TGCGCCAGCAGCCCACAGGTCACTAATGAAAAA. This sequence encodes CASSPQVTNEK. The full CDR3 is CASSPQVTNEKLFF.

The sample holds many counts of this clone. The read ends 3 residues early relative to the CDR3; the germline J gene fills the gap. The gene calls are TRBV7-9 and TRBJ1-4, with D maybe TRBD1 (6 bases). Germline V CDR1 and CDR2: SEHNR, FQNEAQ (reference sequence). The CDR3 totals 14 residues. V was pared by 2 bases and J by 8 bases, with 12 bases between. This CDR3 is CASSLLRGTEKLFF. CDR3 DNA (partial): TGTGCCAGCAGCTTACTGCGGGGGACAGAAAAA. The full variable domain, rest sourced from reference TRBV7-9 and TRBJ1-4, is DTGVSQNPRHKITKRGQNVTFRCDPISEHNRLYWYRQTLGQGPEFLTYFQNEAQLEKSRLLSDRFSAERPKGSFSTLEIQRTEQGDSAMYLCASSLLRGTEKLFFGSGTQLSVL.

This clone was seen repeatedly, ten times or more. Read sequence stops 3 residues before the CDR3 end, and the germline J gene provides the missing end. This chain connects TRBV7-8 to TRBJ2-5; 7 nucleotides line up with TRBD1. The germline CDR1 and CDR2 sequences are SGHVS and FQNEAQ. This CDR3 is 16 amino acids long. Trimming cost V 1 base and J 4 bases; bases outside gene matches: 9. The part of the CDR3 DNA that was read is TGTGCCAGCAGCTTAGTTCCGACAGGGCTCGGAGAGACC. Translation: CASSLVPTGLGET. Given in full, the CDR3 is CASSLVPTGLGETQYF.

This clone occurred many times. The read stops 3 residues short of the end of the CDR3; the missing end is completed from the germline J gene. J is TRBJ1-2 and V is TRBV14, with D tentatively TRBD1 (5 bases). Germline V lookup: CDR1 SGHDN, CDR2 FVKESK. CDR3 length equals 17 residues. V gave up 4 bases and J gave up 3 bases, with 21 bases separating them. CDR3 DNA, as far as it was read: TGTGCCAGCAGCCCGATAAAACTACAGGATCGATACTATGGC. This translates into CASSPIKLQDRYYG. In full, the CDR3 reads CASSPIKLQDRYYGYTF.

This clone was picked up many times. The CDR3 end lies 3 residues beyond the end of the read and is filled in from the germline J gene. This chain joins TRBV20-1 and TRBJ2-5, with TRBD1 matching over 7 bases. The CDR3 is made up of 16 amino acids. Losses at the gene ends were 0 bases for V and 5 bases for J; bases not matched to a gene: 12. CDR1 is DFQATT, CDR2 SNEGSKA, per germline (reference sequence). The CDR3 sequence is CSAREGQWDSEETQYF. The CDR3 bases that were read are TGCAGTGCTAGAGAGGGTCAATGGGACAGCGAGGAGACC.

A few counts support this clone. The read ends 3 residues before the CDR3 terminus; that terminus is restored from the germline J gene. This chain links TRBV11-2 with TRBJ2-3; D ambiguous. Per germline, CDR1 SGHAT and CDR2 FQNNGV. There are 14 residues in the CDR3. The V end was cut by 0 bases, the J end by 8 bases, with 12 bases between. Incomplete CDR3 DNA: TGTGCCAGCAGCTTAGATCCGCTAACGGGTACG. It codes for CASSLDPLTGT. The entire CDR3 protein reads CASSLDPLTGTQYF.

As to this clone: The read is 3 residues too short to cover the CDR3 end, so that end is filled in from the germline J gene. The chain employs TRBV11-2 and TRBJ2-3; a possible D gene is TRBD1 (5 bases). The CDR3 loop spans 15 amino acids. Germline V gene sequence: CDR1 SGHAT, CDR2 FQNNGV. V was clipped by 0 bases and J by 2 bases, with 9 bases between them. Here the CDR3 reads CASSLDGRATDTQYF. Incomplete CDR3 DNA: TGTGCCAGCAGCTTAGACGGCAGGGCCACAGATACG.

This clone was counted many times. The DNA ends 3 residues before the CDR3 does, and the rest of the CDR3 is filled in from the germline J gene. This rearrangement joins TRBV18 to TRBJ2-7; TRBD1 matches 8 bases. Germline V gives CDR1 KGHSH, CDR2 LQKENI. The CDR3 has 14 residues. J gave up 5 bases and V 2 bases, and 5 bases lay outside the gene matches. The CDR3 DNA, read in part, is TGTGCCAGCTCACCAAACAGGGGGGCCGACGAG. Amino acids: CASSPNRGADE. The whole CDR3 protein reads CASSPNRGADEQYF.

This clone appeared many times. The read stops 3 residues short of the end of the CDR3; the missing end is completed from the germline J gene. The rearrangement uses TRBV6-4 and TRBJ2-2; the match to TRBD1 covers 9 bases. Germline assignment: CDR1 MRHNA and CDR2 SNTAGT. This CDR3 is built from 14 residues. Trimming removed 8 bases from V and 5 bases from J; junction bases left unmatched: 6. The CDR3 DNA, read in part, is TGTGCCAGCGACACCGGGACAGGGACCGGGGAG. It codes for CASDTGTGTGE. The whole CDR3 region reads CASDTGTGTGELFF.

Ten or more counts support this clone. The covered CDR3 bases are TGTGCCACCAGCAGAGTGAGGGCCCCCTACGAG. It codes for CATSRVRAPYE. The entire CDR3 protein is CATSRVRAPYEQYF. The chain has TRBV15 and TRBJ2-7, with D maybe TRBD2 (5 bases). The CDR3 end is not reached by the read, which stops 3 residues before it; the germline J gene fills it in. The V and J ends lost 1 base and 2 bases respectively, with 9 bases between them. The CDR3 length is 14 residues. Germline values: CDR1 LNHNV, CDR2 YYDKDF (reference sequence).

The sample holds many counts of this clone. The read comes to an end 3 residues before the CDR3 does, leaving the germline J gene to fill in the end. This chain uses TRBV30 with TRBJ1-3, with 9 bases fitting TRBD1. The CDR3 is made up of 14 amino acids. V trimming: 1 base; J trimming: 3 bases; junction bases outside the gene matches: 1. Per the germline V gene, CDR1 is GTSNPN and CDR2 is SVGIG (reference sequence). CDR3: CAWSGTGVGNTIYF. The DNA read from the CDR3 is TGTGCCTGGAGTGGGACAGGGGTTGGAAACACC. The full variable domain, its missing parts supplied by reference TRBV30 and TRBJ1-3, is SQTIHQWPATLVQPVGSPLSLECTVEGTSNPNLYWYRQAAGRGLQLLFYSVGIGQISSEVPQNLSASRPQDRQFILSSKKLLLSDSGFYLCAWSGTGVGNTIYFGEGSWLTVV.

This clone was recorded at least ten times. The germline gene is not matched at one end of the junction; a read error may be the cause. The read gets to within 3 residues of the CDR3 end, and the germline J gene fills in the rest. The gene calls are TRBV4-2 and TRBJ2-3, with unresolved D. The CDR3 loop spans 17 amino acids. Germline V gene lookup returns CDR1 LGHNA and CDR2 YNFKEQ. This chain's CDR3 is CASSQEPAEYLTDTQYF. The covered CDR3 bases are TGCGCCAGCAGCCAAGAACCCGCGGAGTATCTCACAGATACG.